Below are 19 T cell receptor beta chains sequenced from a single sample in a study of T cell responses to AZD1222 COVID-19 vaccine. Sequencing was performed with immunoSEQ multiplex PCR; in TCRdb, only in-frame clones are kept and a portion is missing. The sample yields some 130,000 clones, roughly 84% seen once. The sample here was peripheral blood, taken on day 0 of AZD1222 vaccination. These receptors came from an adult in good health.

This clone appeared a few times. The chain links TRBV24-1 to TRBJ2-3, with 7 bases aligning to TRBD1. The trim removed 4 bases at V and 6 bases at J, leaving 9 bases unmatched. CDR1 KGHDR and CDR2 SFDVKD come from the germline V gene. CDR3 length: 15 amino acids. The CDR3, as DNA: TGTGCCACCAGTGACCCCACAGGGGACACGGATACGCAGTATTTT. Its protein is CATSDPTGDTDTQYF.

This CDR3 reads CASSLKGSPNTGELFF. The CDR3 DNA is TGTGCCAGCAGTTTGAAGGGATCCCCCAACACCGGGGAGCTGTTTTTT. The rearrangement joins TRBV27 to TRBJ2-2; D is ambiguous. V was pared by 3 bases and J by 2 bases, with 13 bases between. This CDR3 has 16 amino acids. Germline CDR1 is MNHEY and CDR2 is SMNVEV (reference sequence).

This sequence joins TRBV6-5 and TRBJ2-4; 9 bases match TRBD1. Unmatched junction bases numbered 4, after V lost 5 bases and J lost 2 bases. From germline, CDR1 is MNHEY and CDR2 SVGAGI. There are 15 residues in the CDR3. The CDR3, as DNA: TGTGCCAGCAGTAAGGACAGGGGTTCCAAAAACATTCAGTACTTC. This gives the protein CASSKDRGSKNIQYF.

The chain couples TRBV2 to TRBJ1-2; D is ambiguous. Germline V lookup: CDR1 SNHLY, CDR2 FYNNEI. This CDR3 is 15 amino acids long. V was shortened by 1 base and J by 4 bases, with 13 bases between the two germline ends. This CDR3 is CASSEDRTAAYGYTF. In nucleotides, the CDR3 is TGTGCCAGCAGTGAAGATAGGACGGCAGCCTATGGCTACACCTTC.

This chain uses TRBV19 with TRBJ2-1; TRBD2 agrees at 10 bases. CDR3 size: 15 residues. Trimming cost V 7 bases and J 6 bases; bases outside gene matches: 9. Germline V lookup: CDR1 LNHDA, CDR2 SQIVND (reference sequence). CDR3 DNA: TGTGCCAGTAACTATGTGACTAGCGGGCGCAATGAGCAGTTCTTC. It yields the protein CASNYVTSGRNEQFF.

The chain joins TRBV9 to TRBJ1-2; TRBD1 aligns across 7 bases. V lost 4 bases to trimming and J lost 2 bases; unmatched junction nucleotides: 2. This CDR3 comprises 13 residues. The germline gives CDR1 SGDLS, CDR2 YYNGEE. CDR3: CASSQQGNYGYTF. The CDR3 DNA reads TGTGCCAGCAGCCAACAGGGGAACTATGGCTACACCTTC.

This clone was seen just once. The chain has TRBV5-1 and TRBJ1-1, with D maybe TRBD1 (5 bases). CDR1 SGHRS and CDR2 YFSETQ come from the germline V gene. Trimming pared 4 bases from V and 11 bases from J, leaving 12 bases between. The CDR3 runs to 11 residues. CDR3 in amino acids: CASSLDSRAFF. The CDR3, as DNA: TGCGCCAGCAGCCTTGACAGCAGGGCTTTCTTT.

This clone was found once. The chain combines TRBV2 with TRBJ1-5, with D maybe TRBD1 (5 bases). CDR3 length: 14 residues. Trimming removed 3 bases at V and 5 bases at J, with 11 bases between. CDR1 is SNHLY and CDR2 is FYNNEI in the germline V gene. Written as DNA, the CDR3 is TGTGCCAGCAGTGAGTCGAGGGACGATCAGCCCCAGCATTTT. As protein: CASSESRDDQPQHF.

As concerns this clone: Other DNA sequences in the same sample also yield this CDR3. The chain carries TRBV7-9 and TRBJ2-3; a weak D match, TRBD2 (6 bases). Germline values: CDR1 SEHNR, CDR2 FQNEAQ (reference sequence). The CDR3 is 15 amino acids. Trimming shortened V by 5 bases and J by 2 bases, and 14 bases separated the two germline ends. CDR3 residues: CASSPPGVSTDTQYF. The DNA for the CDR3 is TGTGCCAGCAGCCCCCCGGGGGTATCCACAGATACGCAGTATTTT.

The chain has TRBV11-3 and TRBJ1-1, with D tentatively TRBD1 (6 bases). This CDR3 spans 12 amino acids. Germline V gene lookup returns CDR1 SGHNT and CDR2 YENEEA. Trimming cost V 5 bases and J 11 bases, with 15 bases left between them. The CDR3 region is CASSQGSQSAFF. The CDR3 DNA is TGTGCCAGCAGCCAGGGGTCACAGTCGGCTTTCTTT.

The V gene is TRBV5-1, the J gene TRBJ2-1; TRBD1 agrees at 8 bases. Germline CDR1 reads SGHRS; CDR2 reads YFSETQ. There are 15 residues in the CDR3. Trimming removed 4 bases from V and 5 bases from J; junction bases left unmatched: 8. CDR3 residues: CASSGTLTGDNEQFF. As DNA, the CDR3 is TGCGCCAGCAGCGGAACTTTGACAGGGGACAATGAGCAGTTCTTC.

This clone was seen more than once but under ten times. J is TRBJ1-3 and V is TRBV7-9; the match to TRBD1 covers 7 bases. The length of the CDR3 is 16 residues. Germline lookup yields CDR1 SEHNR and CDR2 FQNEAQ (reference sequence). Germline trimming cut 4 bases from V and 2 bases from J; bases unmatched to any gene: 8. The CDR3 bases are TGTGCCAGCAGCTCTCCCGCCGGGACAGCTGGAAACACCATATATTTT. This encodes CASSSPAGTAGNTIYF.

The chain joins TRBV6-5 to TRBJ1-3; D is undetermined. The CDR3 totals 14 residues. With 6 bases removed from V and 1 base from J, the gap between germline ends came to 10 bases. Germline V gene lookup returns CDR1 MNHEY and CDR2 SVGAGI. The CDR3 region is CASRTTISGNTIYF. CDR3 DNA sequence: TGTGCCAGCAGGACGACAATTTCTGGAAACACCATATATTTT.

J is TRBJ2-3 and V is TRBV5-4; TRBD2 matches 8 bases. The V gene's germline CDR1 is SGHNT and CDR2 YYREEE (reference sequence). The V gene end was trimmed by 4 bases and the J gene end by 3 bases; junction bases not matched to a gene: 10. This CDR3 is 16 amino acids long. CDR3 nucleotides: TGTGCCAGCAGCCCACCCGGGCGGGGGGTTACAGATACGCAGTATTTT. Translating it yields CASSPPGRGVTDTQYF. Supplemented by reference TRBV5-4 and TRBJ2-3, the full variable domain reads ETGVTQSPTHLIKTRGQQVTLRCSSQSGHNTVSWYQQALGQGPQFIFQYYREEENGRGNFPPRFSGLQFPNYSSELNVNALELDDSALYLCASSPPGRGVTDTQYFGPGTRLTVL.

The chain combines TRBV7-8 with TRBJ1-4, with 8 bases identical to TRBD1. Unmatched junction bases numbered 9, after V lost 7 bases and J lost 5 bases. CDR1 and CDR2 from the germline V gene are SGHVS and FQNEAQ. The CDR3 has 15 amino acids. CDR3 region: CASNSGGHLNEKLFF. The CDR3 DNA follows: TGTGCCAGCAACTCAGGGGGCCATTTAAATGAAAAACTGTTTTTT.

The CDR3 DNA sequence: TGTGCCAGCAGTCTTTTGGGCTCACTAGTAGGCACAGATACGCAGTATTTT. Translating it yields CASSLLGSLVGTDTQYF. The J gene is TRBJ2-3, the V gene TRBV28; the D gene is possibly TRBD2 (5 bases). Germline V CDR1 and CDR2: MDHEN, SYDVKM. The CDR3 is made up of 17 amino acids. V was cut by 5 bases and J by 1 base, with 19 bases left in between.

The V call is TRBV24-1, the J call TRBJ1-2; perhaps TRBD1 as D (6 bases). Trimming removed 4 bases from V and 9 bases from J, with 14 bases in between. Germline CDR1 and CDR2: KGHDR and SFDVKD. The CDR3 runs to 13 residues. The chain's CDR3 is CATSERGRGSYTF. The CDR3 DNA follows: TGTGCCACCAGTGAACGAGGCAGGGGTAGCTACACCTTC.

The chain couples TRBV5-1 to TRBJ2-6; 13 nucleotides line up with TRBD2. The V and J ends lost 4 bases and 4 bases, in that order; junction bases with no gene match: 5. Germline V gene data show CDR1 as SGHRS and CDR2 as YFSETQ. The CDR3 has 17 residues. CDR3 sequence (DNA): TGCGCCAGCAGCGGGGGACTAGCGGGACCCGGGGCCAACGTCCTGACTTTC. This sequence encodes CASSGGLAGPGANVLTF.

V usage is TRBV19 and J usage is TRBJ2-1; D is ambiguous. Germline assignment: CDR1 LNHDA and CDR2 SQIVND (reference sequence). The CDR3 totals 13 residues. The V end lost 4 bases, the J end lost 5 bases, and 9 bases lay between the germline ends. This CDR3 reads CASSNGVDNEQFF. CDR3 in DNA: TGTGCCAGTAGTAATGGAGTGGACAATGAGCAGTTCTTC.